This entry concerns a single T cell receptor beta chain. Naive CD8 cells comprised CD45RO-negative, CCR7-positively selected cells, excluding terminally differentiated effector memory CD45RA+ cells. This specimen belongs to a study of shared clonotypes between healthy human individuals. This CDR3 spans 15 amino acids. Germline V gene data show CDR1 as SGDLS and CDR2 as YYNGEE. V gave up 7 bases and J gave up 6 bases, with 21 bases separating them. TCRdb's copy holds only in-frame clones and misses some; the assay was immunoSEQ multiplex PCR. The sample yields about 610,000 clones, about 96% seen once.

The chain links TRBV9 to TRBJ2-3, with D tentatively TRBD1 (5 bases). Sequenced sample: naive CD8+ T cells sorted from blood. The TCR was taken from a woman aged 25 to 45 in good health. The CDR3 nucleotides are TGTGCCAGCTCCTACGGTGGGGCAGGGTCGGATACGCAGTATTTT. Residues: CASSYGGAGSDTQYF.